This entry lists 15 T cell receptor beta chains sequenced from one sample in a study of blood T cells in healthy people across ages. With a J-beta primer mix and a sample-barcoded 5' primer, a second PCR ran roughly 6 to 11 cycles. TCRdb processed the 5' RACE reads anew with MiXCR; each CDR3 protein has one entry. The table has about 1.6 million distinct CDR3 sequences, roughly a third seen once. The material sequenced was blood. The receptors come from a woman aged 25 to 45 in good health.

The J gene is TRBJ2-5, the V gene TRBV27; D perhaps matches TRBD2 (5 bases). Germline V gene sequence: CDR1 MNHEY, CDR2 SMNVEV (reference sequence). CDR3 size: 14 residues. Trimming stripped 5 bases from V and 2 bases from J, with 12 bases between. The CDR3 coding sequence is TGTGCCAGCAGTCCGGACTCCCCACAAGAGACCCAGTACTTC. Translating it yields CASSPDSPQETQYF.

In DNA, the CDR3 is TGTGCCAGCAGCAGACTCAGGGACGAGCAGTACTTC. Translation gives CASSRLRDEQYF. The rearrangement joins TRBV5-6 to TRBJ2-7, with D possibly TRBD1 on 5 matching bases. The CDR3 spans 12 residues. Germline values: CDR1 SGHDT, CDR2 YYEEEE. V gave up 4 bases and J gave up 5 bases, with 10 bases separating them. The full variable domain, in which reference TRBV5-6 and TRBJ2-7 provide the parts outside the CDR3, is DAGVTQSPTHLIKTRGQQVTLRCSPKSGHDTVSWYQQALGQGPQFIFQYYEEEERQRGNFPDRFSGHQFPNYSSELNVNALLLGDSALYLCASSRLRDEQYFGPGTRLTVT.

This clonotype occurred a few times. V and J are TRBV10-2 and TRBJ2-3, with 13 nucleotides matching TRBD2. CDR3 length: 20 residues. Trimming cost V 5 bases and J 0 bases; bases outside gene matches: 14. Looked up from germline, CDR1 is WSHSY and CDR2 is SAAADI. DNA of the CDR3: TGCGCCAGCAGTACACCGGGGACTAGCGGGGCAAAAACTAGCACAGATACGCAGTATTTT. Translated: CASSTPGTSGAKTSTDTQYF.

The chain is built from TRBV5-1 and TRBJ1-1, with D uncertain. Germline CDR1 reads SGHRS; CDR2 reads YFSETQ. V dropped 0 bases and J dropped 4 bases, with 7 bases sitting between them. CDR3 size: 13 residues. CDR3 protein: CASSLVRSTEAFF. In nucleotides, the CDR3 is TGCGCCAGCAGCTTGGTCCGCTCCACTGAAGCTTTCTTT.

This clonotype turned up a few times. This chain connects TRBV7-9 to TRBJ2-1, with D perhaps matching TRBD2 (6 bases). CDR1 is SEHNR, CDR2 FQNEAQ, per germline (reference sequence). Trimming removed 2 bases at V and 6 bases at J, with 17 bases between. This CDR3 comprises 16 residues. Here the CDR3 reads CASSLTGDSYLNEQFF. In nucleotides, the CDR3 is TGTGCCAGCAGCTTAACTGGGGACTCCTACCTCAATGAGCAGTTCTTC.

Comment on this clonotype: A read error may be the cause here, since a much bigger clone is one base away. This chain connects TRBV7-3 to TRBJ2-5, with TRBD2 as a possible D gene (5 bases). The J call may be in error: the DNA end matches TRBJ2-1 better. Germline CDR1 reads SGHTA; CDR2 reads FQGTGA. The CDR3 sequence is 16 residues long. CDR3 sequence (DNA): TGTGCCAGCAGCTTAACTGAGGGCGGAGGCCAAGAGACCCAGTTCTTC. It specifies CASSLTEGGGQETQFF.

This chain joins TRBV28 and TRBJ2-1; 12 nucleotides align to TRBD2. Trimming cost V 2 bases and J 2 bases; bases outside gene matches: 7. This CDR3 comprises 18 residues. Germline V gives CDR1 MDHEN, CDR2 SYDVKM. CDR3 sequence: CASSLSASGRVTYNEQFF. The CDR3 bases are TGTGCCAGCAGTTTAAGTGCTAGCGGGAGGGTTACCTACAATGAGCAGTTCTTC.

The gene calls are TRBV20-1 and TRBJ2-5; D possibly corresponds to TRBD2 (6 bases). Germline V gene sequence: CDR1 DFQATT, CDR2 SNEGSKA (reference sequence). CDR3 size: 14 residues. Trimming pared 5 bases from V and 5 bases from J, leaving 18 bases between. CDR3 coding DNA: TGCAGTGCTTCGCCTCGGAGGGGCGCGGAGACCCAGTACTTC. Residues: CSASPRRGAETQYF.

Many counts were recorded for this clonotype. The V call is TRBV29-1, the J call TRBJ2-1; tentatively, D is TRBD1 (6 bases). V shed 2 bases and J shed 0 bases, with 17 bases lying between them. The CDR3 sequence is 17 residues long. Germline-derived CDR1 and CDR2 are SQVTM and ANQGSEA. The CDR3 DNA follows: TGCAGCGTTGAAACCCCCGCCGGGACACACTCCTACAATGAGCAGTTCTTC. Translated: CSVETPAGTHSYNEQFF.

This rearrangement joins TRBV9 to TRBJ2-7, with D perhaps TRBD2 (6 bases). V was cut by 0 bases and J by 3 bases, with 10 bases left in between. Germline assignment: CDR1 SGDLS and CDR2 YYNGEE. CDR3 length: 14 residues. The CDR3 spells CASSVGRGFYEQYF. The CDR3 bases are TGTGCCAGCAGCGTAGGGAGGGGATTCTACGAGCAGTACTTC.

This clonotype turned up a few times. The CDR3 here is CASSSPLAGGLNEQFF. CDR3 coding DNA: TGTGCCAGCAGCTCACCGCTAGCGGGGGGGCTTAATGAGCAGTTCTTC. This chain uses TRBV7-6 with TRBJ2-1, with 12 bases fitting TRBD2. The CDR3 runs 16 residues. The V and J ends lost 4 bases and 7 bases, in that order; junction bases with no gene match: 8. CDR1 SGHVS and CDR2 FNYEAQ come from the germline V gene.

This clonotype was counted a few times. The chain links TRBV7-9 to TRBJ2-1, with TRBD1 identical over 8 bases. This CDR3 is 16 amino acids long. After removal of 6 bases from V and 8 bases from J, the junction contained 15 bases not matched to a gene. From germline, CDR1 is SEHNR and CDR2 FQNEAQ (reference sequence). This chain's CDR3 is CASRTGRRQGWDEQFF. CDR3 nucleotides: TGTGCCAGCAGAACAGGGAGGAGACAGGGGTGGGATGAGCAGTTCTTC.

This chain uses TRBV7-2 with TRBJ2-3; 8 bases line up with TRBD2. This CDR3 is 15 amino acids long. Per germline, CDR1 SGHTA and CDR2 FQGNSA. Trimming at V came to 1 base and at J to 8 bases, leaving 8 bases not matched to a gene. The CDR3, as DNA: TGTGCCAGCAGCTTAGGGAGTAGCGGGATCGGTACGCAGTATTTT. This translates into CASSLGSSGIGTQYF.

The chain has TRBV7-3 and TRBJ2-3, with 7 bases lining up with TRBD1. The CDR3 sequence is 19 residues long. From germline, CDR1 is SGHTA and CDR2 FQGTGA. The ends lost 2 bases at V and 2 bases at J; junction bases unmatched: 16. The CDR3 DNA follows: TGTGCCAGCAGCTTAGGACCGAAAACAGGGGCCGAAGACACAGATACGCAGTATTTT. It translates to CASSLGPKTGAEDTDTQYF.

The chain couples TRBV7-9 to TRBJ2-2; perhaps TRBD1 as D (6 bases). Germline loops: CDR1 SEHNR, CDR2 FQNEAQ (reference sequence). Trimming removed 7 bases at V and 0 bases at J, with 18 bases between. The CDR3 is 17 residues long. Here the CDR3 reads CASTLDRPSPNTGELFF. In DNA form, the CDR3 reads TGTGCCAGCACCCTAGACAGGCCGAGCCCGAACACCGGGGAGCTGTTTTTT.